Presented here are 19 T cell receptor beta chains from one specimen sequenced in a study of cytomegalovirus exposure and HLA in healthy donors. Some clones are missing from TCRdb's copy, which holds only in-frame ones; the method was immunoSEQ multiplex PCR. In the table there are about 110,000 clones, around 85% of which are singletons. Material: PBMCs. The receptors here all came from a woman between 18 and 29 years old in good health and CMV-seronegative.

This chain joins TRBV5-5 and TRBJ2-3, with D perhaps matching TRBD2 (5 bases). Per germline, CDR1 SGHKS and CDR2 YYEKEE (reference sequence). This CDR3 spans 16 amino acids. Trimming removed 0 bases from V and 0 bases from J, with 11 bases in between. CDR3: CASSLETGISTDTQYF. In DNA form, the CDR3 reads TGTGCCAGCAGCTTGGAAACGGGGATTAGCACAGATACGCAGTATTTT.

The CDR3 bases are TGTGCCAGCAGTGAGGGACCAGGGGGCACTGAAGCTTTCTTT. Residues: CASSEGPGGTEAFF. The chain combines TRBV6-1 with TRBJ1-1; 7 bases align to TRBD1. Germline V gene sequence: CDR1 MNHNS, CDR2 SASEGT. Trimming took 3 bases from V and 4 from J; bases not matched to a gene: 5. The CDR3 spans 14 residues.

The count of this clone is one. The chain combines TRBV10-3 with TRBJ2-7; D possibly corresponds to TRBD2 (6 bases). Trimming stripped 5 bases from V and 5 bases from J, with 16 bases between. Germline assignment: CDR1 ENHRY and CDR2 SYGVKD. There are 14 residues in the CDR3. DNA of the CDR3: TGTGCCATCAGTCTAGCGAGGGAGCGTCACGAGCAGTACTTC. This codes for CAISLARERHEQYF.

V and J are TRBV2 and TRBJ2-1; 13 bases fit TRBD2. V trimming: 5 bases; J trimming: 6 bases; junction bases outside the gene matches: 4. Germline V lookup: CDR1 SNHLY, CDR2 FYNNEI. This CDR3 region has 15 residues. The CDR3 spells CASSPLAGGSNEQFF. The CDR3 DNA reads as TGTGCCAGCAGTCCACTAGCGGGGGGGAGCAATGAGCAGTTCTTC.

CDR3 sequence: CACRDRASYEQYF. The CDR3 region has the DNA TGTGCCTGCCGGGACAGGGCCTCCTACGAGCAGTACTTC. The V gene is TRBV30, the J gene TRBJ2-7; 9 bases line up with TRBD1. V gave up 6 bases and J gave up 0 bases; unmatched junction bases: 3. Germline loops: CDR1 GTSNPN, CDR2 SVGIG (reference sequence). The CDR3 covers 13 residues. The whole variable domain, remainder taken from reference TRBV30 and TRBJ2-7, is SQTIHQWPATLVQPVGSPLSLECTVEGTSNPNLYWYRQAAGRGLQLLFYSVGIGQISSEVPQNLSASRPQDRQFILSSKKLLLSDSGFYLCACRDRASYEQYFGPGTRLTVT.

V is TRBV28 and J is TRBJ1-1; 9 positions match TRBD1. The V segment lost 7 bases and the J segment 6 bases; nucleotides outside the gene matches: 9. The germline CDR1 and CDR2 sequences are MDHEN and SYDVKM. The CDR3 length is 14 residues. The CDR3 is CASKPTGGMPEAFF. The DNA for the CDR3 is TGTGCCAGCAAACCGACAGGGGGGATGCCTGAAGCTTTCTTT. The variable domain in full, with the rest retrieved from reference TRBV28 and TRBJ1-1, is DVKVTQSSRYLVKRTGEKVFLECVQDMDHENMFWYRQDPGLGLRLIYFSYDVKMKEKGDIPEGYSVSREKKERFSLILESASTNQTSMYLCASKPTGGMPEAFFGQGTRLTVV.

The V and J genes are TRBV9 and TRBJ1-4; D ambiguous. The CDR3 totals 14 residues. The germline V gene has CDR1 SGDLS and CDR2 YYNGEE. Trimming took off 2 bases at V and 8 bases at J, with 13 bases between the two ends. CDR3 nucleotides: TGTGCCAGCAGCGTGGGAGGGAGCGGCGAAAAACTGTTTTTT. Translating it yields CASSVGGSGEKLFF.

The rearrangement uses TRBV6-1 and TRBJ2-7; TRBD1 agrees at 10 bases. Germline V gives CDR1 MNHNS, CDR2 SASEGT. This CDR3 spans 13 amino acids. The V gene end was trimmed by 4 bases and the J gene end by 3 bases; junction bases not matched to a gene: 0. CDR3 DNA sequence: TGTGCCAGCAGTGGGACAGGGGGCTACGAGCAGTACTTC. Its translation: CASSGTGGYEQYF.

This clone was observed once. The chain couples TRBV9 to TRBJ2-7, with D perhaps TRBD2 (6 bases). This CDR3 comprises 14 residues. Germline V gene lookup returns CDR1 SGDLS and CDR2 YYNGEE. The V end lost 0 bases, the J end lost 9 bases, and 16 bases lay between the germline ends. CDR3 amino acids: CASSVEEGSQSQYF. The CDR3 DNA reads TGTGCCAGCAGCGTAGAGGAGGGGAGCCAATCGCAGTACTTC.

The CDR3 bases are TGTGCCAGTAGTATAGGTCGATTGGGAGATGGCACTGAAGCTTTCTTT. This translates into CASSIGRLGDGTEAFF. The chain couples TRBV19 to TRBJ1-1; D gene uncertain. Germline V gene lookup returns CDR1 LNHDA and CDR2 SQIVND (reference sequence). The V and J ends lost 1 base and 4 bases respectively, with 16 bases between them. The CDR3 is 16 residues long.

The chain recombines TRBV27 with TRBJ2-2; D perhaps matches TRBD2 (7 bases). V dropped 1 base and J dropped 4 bases, with 13 bases sitting between them. Germline CDR1 is MNHEY and CDR2 is SMNVEV (reference sequence). The CDR3 spans 16 residues. CDR3 sequence (DNA): TGTGCCAGCAGTTTATTGGGGGGGCTAGCCACCGGGGAGCTGTTTTTT. Its translation is CASSLLGGLATGELFF.

This sequence joins TRBV29-1 and TRBJ2-5, with a weak D call TRBD1 (6 bases). V was cut by 6 bases and J by 1 base, with 9 bases left in between. Germline V CDR1 and CDR2: SQVTM, ANQGSEA. This CDR3 region has 12 residues. CDR3 in amino acids: CSVKGVQETQYF. CDR3 in DNA: TGCAGCGTAAAGGGGGTCCAAGAGACCCAGTACTTC.

Of note for this clone: Different DNA sequences within this sample yield the same CDR3. The chain uses TRBV4-1 and TRBJ1-5; possible D gene TRBD1, 5 bases. Per the germline V gene, CDR1 is MGHRA and CDR2 is YSYEKL. The CDR3 length is 14 residues. Trimming pared 4 bases from V and 7 bases from J, leaving 14 bases between. Here the CDR3 reads CASSRDRGDQPQHF. The DNA of the CDR3 is TGCGCCAGCAGCCGAGATCGGGGGGACCAGCCCCAGCATTTT.

The chain links TRBV11-1 to TRBJ1-6, with TRBD1 as a possible D gene (6 bases). CDR3 length: 13 residues. CDR1 is SGHAT, CDR2 FQDESV, per germline (reference sequence). V dropped 2 bases and J dropped 10 bases, with 9 bases sitting between them. CDR3 protein: CASSLTGRSPLHF. For the CDR3, the DNA is TGTGCCAGCAGCTTAACAGGGCGGTCACCCCTCCACTTT. Supplemented by reference TRBV11-1 and TRBJ1-6, the full variable domain reads EAEVAQSPRYKITEKSQAVAFWCDPISGHATLYWYRQILGQGPELLVQFQDESVVDDSQLPKDRFSAERLKGVDSTLKIQPAELGDSAMYLCASSLTGRSPLHFGNGTRLTVT.

The chain uses TRBV6-6 and TRBJ2-1; no clear D gene. This CDR3 spans 13 amino acids. Germline CDR1 and CDR2: MNHNY and SVGAGI (reference sequence). V lost 7 bases to trimming and J lost 6 bases, with 13 bases between them. As DNA, the CDR3 is TGTGCCAGCACTCACTACGAAGGCAATGAGCAGTTCTTC. Protein product: CASTHYEGNEQFF.

This clone appeared once. The V call is TRBV7-3, the J call TRBJ2-1, with TRBD2 matching over 7 bases. The ends lost 3 bases at V and 3 bases at J; junction bases unmatched: 5. Germline values: CDR1 SGHTA, CDR2 FQGTGA. This CDR3 contains 15 residues. In nucleotides, the CDR3 is TGTGCCAGCAGCTTGTTGGCGGGGGTCTACAATGAGCAGTTCTTC. Translated, it gives CASSLLAGVYNEQFF.

In its sample, this clone was seen once. The chain carries TRBV15 and TRBJ1-4; unclear D gene. V dropped 0 bases and J dropped 0 bases, with 11 bases sitting between them. The CDR3 has 17 amino acids. Germline V lookup: CDR1 LNHNV, CDR2 YYDKDF (reference sequence). CDR3 sequence: CATSREENFPTNEKLFF. The DNA for the CDR3 is TGTGCCACCAGCAGAGAAGAGAATTTTCCAACTAATGAAAAACTGTTTTTT.

As for this clone: At one end, the junction sequence differs from germline, possibly due to a read error. The chain has TRBV28 and TRBJ2-7; D is undetermined. Germline V lookup: CDR1 MDHEN, CDR2 SYDVKM. This CDR3 region has 12 residues. CDR3 protein: CASSLVSHEQYF. The DNA of the CDR3 is TGTGCCAGCAGTTTAGTCTCCCACGAGCAGTACTTC. Drawing the rest from reference TRBV28 and TRBJ2-7, the complete variable domain is DVKVTQSSRYLVKRTGEKVFLECVQDMDHENMFWYRQDPGLGLRLIYFSYDVKMKEKGDIPEGYSVSREKKERFSLILESASTNQTSMYLCASSLVSHEQYFGPGTRLTVT.

The chain couples TRBV9 to TRBJ1-1; 7 bases align to TRBD1. The CDR3 contains 14 residues. CDR1 is SGDLS and CDR2 is YYNGEE in the germline V gene. Germline trimming cut 3 bases from V and 2 bases from J; bases unmatched to any gene: 4. CDR3 amino acids: CASSARTGNTEAFF. CDR3 DNA: TGTGCCAGCAGCGCAAGGACAGGAAACACTGAAGCTTTCTTT. The full variable domain, rest sourced from reference TRBV9 and TRBJ1-1, is DSGVTQTPKHLITATGQRVTLRCSPRSGDLSVYWYQQSLDQGLQFLIQYYNGEERAKGNILERFSAQQFPDLHSELNLSSLELGDSALYFCASSARTGNTEAFFGQGTRLTVV.